This T cell receptor beta chain was found in a study of T cell changes during pregnancy in multiple sclerosis. Produced via immunoSEQ multiplex PCR; TCRdb's table is partial and in-frame only. The table records more than 55,000 clones, roughly 92% of them present only once. This clone is a singleton in its sample. The sample was peripheral blood, taken in the second trimester of pregnancy. The clonotype comes from a female donor with multiple sclerosis, enrolled in a pregnancy study.

CDR3 region: CASRSGTGLFVETQYF. The CDR3 region has the DNA TGTGCCAGCCGCTCTGGGACAGGGCTTTTTGTGGAGACCCAGTACTTC. The genes are TRBV7-9 and TRBJ2-5, with 9 bases matching TRBD1. In germline, CDR1 is SEHNR, CDR2 FQNEAQ (reference sequence). With V trimmed by 8 bases and J by 5 bases, 15 bases remained unmatched. The CDR3 is 16 amino acids.